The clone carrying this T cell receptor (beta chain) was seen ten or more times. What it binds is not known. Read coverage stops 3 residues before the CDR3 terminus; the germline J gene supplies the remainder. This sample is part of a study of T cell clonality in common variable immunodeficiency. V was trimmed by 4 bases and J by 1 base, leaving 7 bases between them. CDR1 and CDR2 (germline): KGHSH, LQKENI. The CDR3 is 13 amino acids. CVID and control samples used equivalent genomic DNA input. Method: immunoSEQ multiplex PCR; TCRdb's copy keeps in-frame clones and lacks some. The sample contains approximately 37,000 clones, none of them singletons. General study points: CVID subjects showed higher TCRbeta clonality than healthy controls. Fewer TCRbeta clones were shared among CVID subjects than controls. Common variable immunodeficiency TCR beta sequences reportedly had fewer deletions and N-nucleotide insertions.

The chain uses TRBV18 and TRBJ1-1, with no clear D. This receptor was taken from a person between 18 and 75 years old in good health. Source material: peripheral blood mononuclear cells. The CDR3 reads CASSLNKNTEAFF. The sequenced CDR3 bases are TGTGCCAGCTCACTAAACAAGAACACTGAA.